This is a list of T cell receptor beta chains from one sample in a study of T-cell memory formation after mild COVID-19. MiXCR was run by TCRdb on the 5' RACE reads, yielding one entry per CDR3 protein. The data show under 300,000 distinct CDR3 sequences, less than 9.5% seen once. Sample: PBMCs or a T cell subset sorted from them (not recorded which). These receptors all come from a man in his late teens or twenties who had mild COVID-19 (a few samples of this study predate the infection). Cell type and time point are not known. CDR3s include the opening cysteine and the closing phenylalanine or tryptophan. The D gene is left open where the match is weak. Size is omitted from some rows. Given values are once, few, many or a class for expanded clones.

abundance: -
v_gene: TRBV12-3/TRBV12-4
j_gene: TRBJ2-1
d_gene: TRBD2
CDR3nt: TGTGCCAGCAGTTGGACGGGGGGTTCCTTTCAGCAGTTCTTC
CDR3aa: CASSWTGGSFQQFF

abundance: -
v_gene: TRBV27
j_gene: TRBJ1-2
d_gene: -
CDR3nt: TGTGCCAGCAGTTTGAGGGGAGGGTTGTATGGCTACACCTTC
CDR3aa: CASSLRGGLYGYTF

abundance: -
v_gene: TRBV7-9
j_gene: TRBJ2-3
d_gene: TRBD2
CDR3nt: TGTGCCAGCAGCTTAGCAGTAGTGAGTCGGGGGGGAGTTCTGTATTTT
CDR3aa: CASSLAVVSRGGVLYF

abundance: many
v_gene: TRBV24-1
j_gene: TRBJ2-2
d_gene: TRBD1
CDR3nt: TGTGCCACCAGTGATTTGGGGACAGGGGGCGCGACCGGGGAGCTGTTTTTT
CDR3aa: CATSDLGTGGATGELFF

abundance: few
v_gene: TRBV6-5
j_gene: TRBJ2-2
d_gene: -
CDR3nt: TGTGCCAGCAGTTACTCAGGGGGTCGAACCGGGGAGCTGTTTTTT
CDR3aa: CASSYSGGRTGELFF

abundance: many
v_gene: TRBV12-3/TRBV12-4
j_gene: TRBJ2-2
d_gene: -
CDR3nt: TGTGCCAGCGGTAACACCGGGGAGCTGTTTTTT
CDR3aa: CASGNTGELFF

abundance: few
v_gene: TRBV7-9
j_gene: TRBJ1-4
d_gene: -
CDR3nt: TGTGCCAGCAGCCGGGGGAGGACTAATGAAAAACTGTTTTTT
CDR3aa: CASSRGRTNEKLFF

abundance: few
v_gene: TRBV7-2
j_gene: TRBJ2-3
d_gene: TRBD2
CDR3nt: TGTGCCAGCAGCTTAGCACTAGCGGGGGGGCCGGATACGCAGTATTTT
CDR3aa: CASSLALAGGPDTQYF

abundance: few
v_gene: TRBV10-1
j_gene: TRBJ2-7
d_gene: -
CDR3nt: TGCGCCAGCAGTGAGTCGATTGGGGGGACCCCTATTCGGCGGTACTTC
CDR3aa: CASSESIGGTPIRRYF

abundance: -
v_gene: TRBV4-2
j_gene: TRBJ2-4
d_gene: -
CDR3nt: TGTGCCAGCAGCCCCCTGGGGCTAGCGCAGCTAGCCAAAAACATTCAGTACTTC
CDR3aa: CASSPLGLAQLAKNIQYF

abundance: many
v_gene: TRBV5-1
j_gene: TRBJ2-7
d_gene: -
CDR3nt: TGCGCCAGCAGCTTGGTGGCGGGACCTTTCTACGAGCAGTACTTC
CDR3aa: CASSLVAGPFYEQYF

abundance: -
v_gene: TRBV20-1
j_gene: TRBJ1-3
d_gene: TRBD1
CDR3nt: TGCAGTGCTGGGGACAGGGATCGCTCTGGAAACACCATATATTTT
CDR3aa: CSAGDRDRSGNTIYF

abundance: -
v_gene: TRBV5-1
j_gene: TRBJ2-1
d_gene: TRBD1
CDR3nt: TGCGCCAGCAGCCTCCGGGACAGGACCTACAATGAGCAGTTCTTC
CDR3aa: CASSLRDRTYNEQFF

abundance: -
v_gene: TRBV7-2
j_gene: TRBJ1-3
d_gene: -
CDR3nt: TGTGCCAGCAGCTCCAGTATCTCTGGAAACACCATATATTTT
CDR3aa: CASSSSISGNTIYF

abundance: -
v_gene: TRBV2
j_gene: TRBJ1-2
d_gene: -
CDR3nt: TGTGCCAGCAGTGAAACGGACCGCTACACCTTC
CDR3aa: CASSETDRYTF

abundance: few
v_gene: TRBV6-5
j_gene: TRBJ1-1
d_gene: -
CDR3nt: TGTGCCAGCAGTTACGGCAGGGTAGCCCTGAGGACTGAAGCTTTCTTT
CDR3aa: CASSYGRVALRTEAFF

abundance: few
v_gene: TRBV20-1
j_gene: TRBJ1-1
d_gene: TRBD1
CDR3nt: TGCAGTGCACCGACTACAGGGGGATACACTGAAGCTTTCTTT
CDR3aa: CSAPTTGGYTEAFF

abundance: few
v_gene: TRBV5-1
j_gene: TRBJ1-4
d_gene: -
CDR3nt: TGCGCCAGCAGCTTGGGACATGAAAATGAAAAACTGTTTTTT
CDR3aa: CASSLGHENEKLFF

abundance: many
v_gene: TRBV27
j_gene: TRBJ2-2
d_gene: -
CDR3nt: TGTGCCAGCTCCCAACGTGTGAACACCGGGGAGCTGTTTTTT
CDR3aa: CASSQRVNTGELFF

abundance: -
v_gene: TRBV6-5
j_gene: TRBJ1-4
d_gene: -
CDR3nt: TGTGCCAGCAGTTACCGATCGAGAGCAACTAATGAAAAACTGTTTTTT
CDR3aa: CASSYRSRATNEKLFF

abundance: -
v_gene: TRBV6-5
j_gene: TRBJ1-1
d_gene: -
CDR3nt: TGTGCCAGCACCCCGACAGGACCGGCAGCTGAAGCTTTCTTT
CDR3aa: CASTPTGPAAEAFF

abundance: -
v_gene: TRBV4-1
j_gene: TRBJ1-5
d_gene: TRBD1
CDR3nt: TGCGCCAGCAGCCAAATACAGGGGGCGAGCAATCAGCCCCAGCATTTT
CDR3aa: CASSQIQGASNQPQHF

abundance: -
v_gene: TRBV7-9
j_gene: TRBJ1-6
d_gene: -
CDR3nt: TGTGCCAGCAGCTGGGACATTAATTCACCCCTCCACTTT
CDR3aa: CASSWDINSPLHF

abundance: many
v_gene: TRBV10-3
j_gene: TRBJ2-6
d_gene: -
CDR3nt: TGTGCCATCGAGCAGGTTGGGGCCAACGTCCTGACTTTC
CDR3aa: CAIEQVGANVLTF

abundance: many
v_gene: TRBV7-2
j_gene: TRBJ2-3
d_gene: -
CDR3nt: TGTGCCAGCAGCTCAGATCAGGGACCGCAGTATTTT
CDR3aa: CASSSDQGPQYF

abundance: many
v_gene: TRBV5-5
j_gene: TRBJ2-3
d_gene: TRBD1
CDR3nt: TGTGCCAGCAGCCCCCCGGGACAGGGGATATATACGCAGTATTTT
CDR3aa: CASSPPGQGIYTQYF

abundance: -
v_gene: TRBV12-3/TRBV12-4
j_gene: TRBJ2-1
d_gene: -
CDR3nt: TGTGCCAGCAGTTTAACATGGACCTACAATGAGCAGTTCTTC
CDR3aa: CASSLTWTYNEQFF

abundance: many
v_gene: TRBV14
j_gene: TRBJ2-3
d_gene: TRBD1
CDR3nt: TGTGCCAGCAGCACCGTCCAGGGACAGGGAGTCGATACGCAGTATTTT
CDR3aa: CASSTVQGQGVDTQYF

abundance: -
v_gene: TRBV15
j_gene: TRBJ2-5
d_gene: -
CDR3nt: TGTGCCACCAGCAGAGATTCTGGAAGAGGAGAGACCCAGTACTTC
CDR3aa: CATSRDSGRGETQYF

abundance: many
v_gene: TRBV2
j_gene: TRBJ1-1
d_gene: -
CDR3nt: TGTGCCAGCAGTGCAGGGATGGAGTCCCATTACACTGAAGCTTTCTTT
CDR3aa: CASSAGMESHYTEAFF

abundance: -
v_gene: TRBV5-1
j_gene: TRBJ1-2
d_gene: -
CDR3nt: TGCGCCAGCAGCTTGCAAGTCAGACCGACCTATGGCTACACCTTC
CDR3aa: CASSLQVRPTYGYTF

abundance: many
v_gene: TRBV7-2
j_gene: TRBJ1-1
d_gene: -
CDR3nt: TGTGCCAGCAGCAAGGAGGGGAGGTACACTGAAGCTTTCTTT
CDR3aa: CASSKEGRYTEAFF

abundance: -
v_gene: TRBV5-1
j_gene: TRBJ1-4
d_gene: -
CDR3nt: TGCGCCAGCAGCTTGGCCGGCAGGACGGGGGACGAAAAACTGTTTTTT
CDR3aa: CASSLAGRTGDEKLFF

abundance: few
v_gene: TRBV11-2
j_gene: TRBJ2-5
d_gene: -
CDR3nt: TGTGCCAGCAGCTTAGGAGGTCCCAGGGCCCAGTACTTC
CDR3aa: CASSLGGPRAQYF

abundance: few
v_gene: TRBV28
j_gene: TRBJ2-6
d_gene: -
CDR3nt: TGTGCCAGCTTTAGCTCTGGGGCCAACGTCCTGACTTTC
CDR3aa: CASFSSGANVLTF

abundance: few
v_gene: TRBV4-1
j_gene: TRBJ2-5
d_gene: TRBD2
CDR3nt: TGCGCCAGCAGCCTGAGGACTAGCGGGGGTCAAGAGACCCAGTACTTC
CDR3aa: CASSLRTSGGQETQYF

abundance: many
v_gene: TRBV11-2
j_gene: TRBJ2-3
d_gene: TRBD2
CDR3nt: TGTGCCAGCAGCCAAACCTTGGGACTAGCGGGTTATACGCAGTATTTT
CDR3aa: CASSQTLGLAGYTQYF

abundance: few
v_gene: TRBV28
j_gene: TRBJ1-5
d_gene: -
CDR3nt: TGTGCCAGCAGTTTAAATAGCGGGGGCGCGGGCAATCAGCCCCAGCATTTT
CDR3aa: CASSLNSGGAGNQPQHF

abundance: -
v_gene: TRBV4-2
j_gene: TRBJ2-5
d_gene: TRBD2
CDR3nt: TGTGCCAGCAGCCGGCAGGAGACTAGCGGGGGCCAAGAGACCCAGTACTTC
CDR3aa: CASSRQETSGGQETQYF

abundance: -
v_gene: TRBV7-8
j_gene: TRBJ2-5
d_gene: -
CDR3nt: TGTGCCAGCAGCAGTCTGGAGGGGCCGGGGGAGACCCAGTACTTC
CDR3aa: CASSSLEGPGETQYF

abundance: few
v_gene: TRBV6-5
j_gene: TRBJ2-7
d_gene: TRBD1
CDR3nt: TGTGCCAGCAGACCGTGGACAGGGGCCTACGAGCAGTACTTC
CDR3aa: CASRPWTGAYEQYF

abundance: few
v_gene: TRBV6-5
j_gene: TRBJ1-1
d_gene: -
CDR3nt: TGTGCCAGCAGTTACTGGGCGGGGGACACTGAAGCTTTCTTT
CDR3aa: CASSYWAGDTEAFF

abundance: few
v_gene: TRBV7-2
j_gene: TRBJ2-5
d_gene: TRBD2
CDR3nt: TGTGCCAGCAGACATCATGGGGGACTAGGGGAGACCCAGTACTTC
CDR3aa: CASRHHGGLGETQYF

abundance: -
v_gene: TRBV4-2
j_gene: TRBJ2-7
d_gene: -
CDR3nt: TGTGCCAGCAGCCCCCGGTCGTCCGCCTACGAGCAGTACTTC
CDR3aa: CASSPRSSAYEQYF

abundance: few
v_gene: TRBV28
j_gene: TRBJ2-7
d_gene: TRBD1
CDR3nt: TGTGCCAGCAGCAGGACAGGGGGCGGTTACGAGCAGTACTTC
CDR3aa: CASSRTGGGYEQYF

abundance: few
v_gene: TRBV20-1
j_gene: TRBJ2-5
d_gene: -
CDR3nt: TGCAGTGCTAGCTGGGGTGCTCAAGAGACCCAGTACTTC
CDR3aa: CSASWGAQETQYF

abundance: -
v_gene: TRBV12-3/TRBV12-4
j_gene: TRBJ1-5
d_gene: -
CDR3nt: TGTGCCAGCAGTTTAGCAGGGCGGGGAGATCAGCCCCAGCATTTT
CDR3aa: CASSLAGRGDQPQHF

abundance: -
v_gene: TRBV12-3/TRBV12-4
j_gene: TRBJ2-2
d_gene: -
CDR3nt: TGTGCCAGCAGTTTAACTAGATCGGTAACCGGGGAGCTGTTTTTT
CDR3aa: CASSLTRSVTGELFF

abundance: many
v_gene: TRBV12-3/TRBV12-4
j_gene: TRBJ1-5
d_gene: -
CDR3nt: TGTGCCAGCAGTCCTCCGGACAGTAATAGGCATCAGCCCCAGCATTTT
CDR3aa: CASSPPDSNRHQPQHF

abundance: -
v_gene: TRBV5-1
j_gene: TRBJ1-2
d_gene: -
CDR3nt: TGCGCCAGCAGCCTCGACAGTACATTCTATGGCTACACCTTC
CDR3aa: CASSLDSTFYGYTF

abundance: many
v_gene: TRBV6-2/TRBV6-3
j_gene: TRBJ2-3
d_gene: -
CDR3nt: TGTGCCAGCAGTTATGTCACAGATACGCAGTATTTT
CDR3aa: CASSYVTDTQYF

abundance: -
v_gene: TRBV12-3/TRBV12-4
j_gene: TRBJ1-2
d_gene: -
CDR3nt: TGTGCCAGCAGTTTTGGACGGACCCTCTATGGCTACACCTTC
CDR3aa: CASSFGRTLYGYTF

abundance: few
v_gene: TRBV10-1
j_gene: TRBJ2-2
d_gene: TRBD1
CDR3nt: TGCGCCAGCAGAGGACAGGGGGTAGGGGAGCTGTTTTTT
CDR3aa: CASRGQGVGELFF

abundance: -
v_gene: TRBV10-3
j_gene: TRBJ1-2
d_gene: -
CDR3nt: TGTGCCATCAGTGAGATGGCAGAGACGTACACCTTC
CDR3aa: CAISEMAETYTF